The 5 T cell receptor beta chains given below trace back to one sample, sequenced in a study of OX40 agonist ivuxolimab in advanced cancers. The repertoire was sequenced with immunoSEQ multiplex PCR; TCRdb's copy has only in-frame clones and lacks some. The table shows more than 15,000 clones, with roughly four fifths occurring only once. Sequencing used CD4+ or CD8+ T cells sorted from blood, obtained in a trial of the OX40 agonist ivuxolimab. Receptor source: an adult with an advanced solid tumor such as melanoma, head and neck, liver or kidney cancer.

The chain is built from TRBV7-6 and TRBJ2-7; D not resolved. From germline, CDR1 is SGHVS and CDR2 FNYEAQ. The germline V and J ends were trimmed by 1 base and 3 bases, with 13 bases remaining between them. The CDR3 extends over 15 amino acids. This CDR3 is CASSLEVNTYYEQYF. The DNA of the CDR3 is TGTGCCAGCAGCTTAGAAGTGAACACCTACTACGAGCAGTACTTC.

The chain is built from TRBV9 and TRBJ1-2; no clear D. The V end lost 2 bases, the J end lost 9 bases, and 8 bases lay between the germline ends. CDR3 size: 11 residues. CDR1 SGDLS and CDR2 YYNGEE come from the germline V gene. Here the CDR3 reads CASSVLGRYTF. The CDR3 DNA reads TGTGCCAGCAGCGTCTTAGGGCGCTACACCTTC.

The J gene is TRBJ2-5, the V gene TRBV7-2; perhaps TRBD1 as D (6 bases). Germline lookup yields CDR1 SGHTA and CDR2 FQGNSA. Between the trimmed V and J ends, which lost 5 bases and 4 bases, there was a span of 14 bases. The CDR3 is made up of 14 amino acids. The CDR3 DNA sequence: TGTGCCAGCAGCGGTTGGGGGCACGGAGAGACCCAGTACTTC. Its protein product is CASSGWGHGETQYF.

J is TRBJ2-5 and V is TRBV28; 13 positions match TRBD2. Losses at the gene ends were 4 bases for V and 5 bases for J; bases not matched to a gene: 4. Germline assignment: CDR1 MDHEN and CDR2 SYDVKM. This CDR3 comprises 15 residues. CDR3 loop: CASSSRTSGSETQYF. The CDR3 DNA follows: TGTGCCAGCAGTTCGCGGACTAGCGGGAGCGAGACCCAGTACTTC.

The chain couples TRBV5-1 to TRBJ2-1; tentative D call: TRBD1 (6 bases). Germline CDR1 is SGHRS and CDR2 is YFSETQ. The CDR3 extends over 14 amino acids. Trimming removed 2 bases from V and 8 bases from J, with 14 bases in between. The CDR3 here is CASSFQGPEDEQFF. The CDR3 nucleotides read TGCGCCAGCAGCTTCCAGGGGCCAGAAGATGAGCAGTTCTTC.